What follows are 30 T cell receptor beta chains derived from one specimen sequenced in a study of blood T cell repertoires in COVID-19. Only in-frame clones appear in the TCRdb table, and some are missing; sequencing was by immunoSEQ multiplex PCR. Of about 260,000 clones detected, 70% to 90% appear once; the ten largest clones hold less than 4.5%. Sequenced material: peripheral blood. These receptors all come from a young man with active or convalescent COVID-19.

This chain uses TRBV2 with TRBJ1-6; 7 bases are a match to TRBD1. Germline assignment: CDR1 SNHLY and CDR2 FYNNEI. The CDR3 extends over 15 amino acids. The V gene end was trimmed by 1 base and the J gene end by 3 bases; junction bases not matched to a gene: 0. The CDR3 here is CASSEGTGYNSPLHF. CDR3 nucleotides: TGTGCCAGCAGTGAAGGGACAGGCTATAATTCACCCCTCCACTTT.

The V and J genes are TRBV24-1 and TRBJ2-6; D is unclear. Germline V gene data show CDR1 as KGHDR and CDR2 as SFDVKD. V shed 7 bases and J shed 2 bases, with 11 bases lying between them. The CDR3 extends over 15 amino acids. The DNA of the CDR3 is TGTGCCACCAGCCCGACTCATACTGGGGCCAACGTCCTGACTTTC. Protein: CATSPTHTGANVLTF.

The chain recombines TRBV6-5 with TRBJ2-5, with D uncertain. The germline V and J ends were trimmed by 6 bases and 7 bases, with 12 bases remaining between them. There are 12 residues in the CDR3. The germline V gene encodes CDR1 MNHEY and CDR2 SVGAGI. The CDR3 is CASRSPVGTQYF. CDR3 in DNA: TGTGCCAGCAGATCGCCGGTTGGGACCCAGTACTTC.

This clone was picked up one time. This chain links TRBV7-2 with TRBJ2-5; D is uncertain. The V end lost 1 base, the J end lost 5 bases, and 8 bases lay between the germline ends. Germline values: CDR1 SGHTA, CDR2 FQGNSA. The CDR3 contains 13 residues. The CDR3 protein is CASSLVRWETQYF. DNA for the CDR3: TGTGCCAGCAGCTTAGTGAGGTGGGAGACCCAGTACTTC.

V gene TRBV28 combines with J gene TRBJ2-4; 7 nucleotides agree with TRBD2. The CDR3 contains 13 residues. Trimming cost V 5 bases and J 6 bases; bases outside gene matches: 4. Germline-derived CDR1 and CDR2 are MDHEN and SYDVKM. The CDR3 nucleotides are TGTGCCAGCAGTCCCTGGGGGGGAAACATTCAGTACTTC. As protein: CASSPWGGNIQYF.

The chain joins TRBV5-1 to TRBJ2-7, with 12 bases aligning to TRBD1. The germline gives CDR1 SGHRS, CDR2 YFSETQ. V dropped 2 bases and J dropped 5; count of bases not matched to a gene: 11. The CDR3 totals 17 residues. Here the CDR3 DNA reads TGCGCCAGCAGCTTAATTCCACCGGGACAGGGGGCCGACGAGCAGTACTTC. Translating gives CASSLIPPGQGADEQYF.

This CDR3 is CASSLRRGGFNTEAFF. CDR3 nucleotide sequence: TGTGCCAGCAGCTTAAGACGAGGGGGTTTCAACACTGAAGCTTTCTTT. The V call is TRBV11-3, the J call TRBJ1-1, with D maybe TRBD1 (6 bases). The CDR3 has 16 amino acids. V shed 2 bases and J shed 2 bases, with 15 bases lying between them. CDR1 is SGHNT, CDR2 YENEEA, per germline.

This clone was detected once. The rearrangement links TRBV19 to TRBJ1-1; a possible D gene is TRBD1 (5 bases). Trimming shortened V by 7 bases and J by 5 bases, and 11 bases separated the two germline ends. Germline CDR1 reads LNHDA; CDR2 reads SQIVND (reference sequence). The CDR3 loop spans 12 amino acids. The CDR3 DNA follows: TGTGCCAGTACCCTAGGGGCAACTGAAGCTTTCTTT. It translates to CASTLGATEAFF. Full variable domain (missing parts from reference TRBV19 and TRBJ1-1): DGGITQSPKYLFRKEGQNVTLSCEQNLNHDAMYWYRQDPGQGLRLIYYSQIVNDFQKGDIAEGYSVSREKKESFPLTVTSAQKNPTAFYLCASTLGATEAFFGQGTRLTVV.

Remarks on this clone: Sequence at one end of the junction differs from germline and may be a read error. The J gene is TRBJ2-5, the V gene TRBV19; 8 positions agree with TRBD1. Germline V lookup: CDR1 LNHDA, CDR2 SQIVND (reference sequence). The length of the CDR3 is 13 residues. CDR3 coding DNA: TGTGCCAGTAGTACACTGGACAGGGTGGGTTGGAACTTC. It encodes CASSTLDRVGWNF.

The CDR3 here is CATSRAFWSRGSGNTIYF. DNA for the CDR3: TGTGCCACCAGCAGAGCGTTTTGGTCGCGGGGCTCTGGAAACACCATATATTTT. The gene calls are TRBV15 and TRBJ1-3; D call uncertain. The CDR3 is made up of 18 amino acids. CDR1 and CDR2 (germline): LNHNV, YYDKDF (reference sequence). The ends were cut back, 1 base at V and 0 bases at J, with 16 bases in the middle.

The rearrangement joins TRBV5-1 to TRBJ2-4; TRBD2 matches 10 bases. Trimming took 6 bases from V and 3 from J; bases not matched to a gene: 15. This CDR3 spans 18 amino acids. Germline V gene lookup returns CDR1 SGHRS and CDR2 YFSETQ. DNA of the CDR3: TGCGCCAGCACCTCGGGGGAACTAGCGGGGAAGGGCAAAAACATTCAGTACTTC. As protein: CASTSGELAGKGKNIQYF. Full variable domain (remainder filled in from reference TRBV5-1 and TRBJ2-4): KAGVTQTPRYLIKTRGQQVTLSCSPISGHRSVSWYQQTPGQGLQFLFEYFSETQRNKGNFPGRFSGRQFSNSRSEMNVSTLELGDSALYLCASTSGELAGKGKNIQYFGAGTRLSVL.

This rearrangement joins TRBV5-4 to TRBJ2-2, with D unresolved. The germline V gene has CDR1 SGHNT and CDR2 YYREEE (reference sequence). This CDR3 has 13 amino acids. Trimming took off 0 bases at V and 9 bases at J, with 9 bases between the two ends. CDR3 sequence reads: CASSLDSFRELFF. DNA for the CDR3: TGTGCCAGCAGCTTGGACAGTTTCAGGGAGCTGTTTTTT.

The J gene is TRBJ2-1, the V gene TRBV3-1 (or the pseudogene TRBV3-2); TRBD2 agrees at 8 bases. Trimming at V came to 3 bases and at J to 7 bases, leaving 2 bases not matched to a gene. Germline V gene lookup returns CDR1 LGHDT and CDR2 YNNKEL (reference sequence). The CDR3 is 13 residues long. CDR3 nucleotide sequence: TGTGCCAGCAGCCAGGGACTAGATAATGAGCAGTTCTTC. This encodes CASSQGLDNEQFF.

The V call is TRBV2, the J call TRBJ2-7, with D possibly matching TRBD1 (5 bases). This CDR3 comprises 13 residues. Germline loops: CDR1 SNHLY, CDR2 FYNNEI. Trimming removed 6 bases at V and 0 bases at J, with 9 bases between. CDR3 region: CASRPDSSYEQYF. Here the CDR3 DNA reads TGTGCCAGCAGACCCGACAGCTCCTACGAGCAGTACTTC.

V is TRBV4-3 and J is TRBJ1-4; no firm D call. The germline V and J ends were trimmed by 0 bases and 8 bases, with 13 bases remaining between them. The germline V gene has CDR1 LGHNA and CDR2 YSLEER. CDR3 length: 15 amino acids. The CDR3 sequence: CASSQESRLREKLFF. The CDR3 DNA is TGCGCCAGCAGCCAAGAATCGAGGCTACGGGAAAAACTGTTTTTT.

The CDR3 sequence: CASSVQETQYF. The CDR3 DNA reads as TGTGCCAGCAGCGTCCAAGAGACCCAGTACTTC. The chain carries TRBV2 and TRBJ2-5; no definite D call. V lost 6 bases to trimming and J lost 1 base, with 3 bases between them. CDR1 and CDR2 (germline): SNHLY, FYNNEI. CDR3 length: 11 amino acids.

The CDR3, as DNA: TGTGCCTGGAGTCCCCAAATGAACACTGAAGCTTTCTTT. Protein product: CAWSPQMNTEAFF. The chain is built from TRBV30 and TRBJ1-1; no firm D call. Trimming cost V 2 bases and J 0 bases, with 7 bases left between them. The CDR3 has 13 residues. Looked up from germline, CDR1 is GTSNPN and CDR2 is SVGIG (reference sequence).

The V and J genes are TRBV27 and TRBJ2-1, with D possibly being TRBD1 (5 bases). Per the germline V gene, CDR1 is MNHEY and CDR2 is SMNVEV (reference sequence). V lost 2 bases and J lost 6, with 11 bases in between. This CDR3 is 14 amino acids long. CDR3 sequence reads: CASSLIAGINEQFF. The CDR3 DNA sequence: TGTGCCAGCAGTTTAATTGCAGGGATCAATGAGCAGTTCTTC.

The V gene is TRBV2, the J gene TRBJ1-2; no reliable D call. CDR3 length: 11 residues. Germline CDR1 and CDR2: SNHLY and FYNNEI. CDR3 sequence reads: CASNSNYGYTF. DNA for the CDR3: TGTGCGTCAAATTCTAACTATGGCTACACCTTC.

This clone was counted a few times. V gene TRBV7-6 combines with J gene TRBJ2-5; 12 nucleotides line up with TRBD1. The ends lost 5 bases at V and 4 bases at J; junction bases unmatched: 11. This CDR3 region has 17 residues. CDR1 and CDR2 (germline): SGHVS, FNYEAQ. The CDR3: CASSDPGTGGGRETQYF. CDR3 nucleotides: TGTGCCAGCAGCGACCCCGGGACAGGGGGCGGGCGAGAGACCCAGTACTTC.

For the CDR3, the DNA is TGTGCCAGCAGCAGGGGACAGGAGGACTATGGCTACACCTTC. Its protein product is CASSRGQEDYGYTF. The V gene is TRBV9, the J gene TRBJ1-2, with 8 nucleotides matching TRBD1. This CDR3 is 14 amino acids long. Germline V lookup: CDR1 SGDLS, CDR2 YYNGEE. Germline trimming cut 4 bases from V and 3 bases from J; bases unmatched to any gene: 5. Full variable domain (outside the CDR3, taken from reference TRBV9 and TRBJ1-2): DSGVTQTPKHLITATGQRVTLRCSPRSGDLSVYWYQQSLDQGLQFLIQYYNGEERAKGNILERFSAQQFPDLHSELNLSSLELGDSALYFCASSRGQEDYGYTFGSGTRLTVV.

J is TRBJ2-1 and V is TRBV7-3; 9 bases map to TRBD1. Germline V CDR1 and CDR2: SGHTA, FQGTGA. V lost 5 bases and J lost 4; bases outside the gene matches: 6. The CDR3 is 15 residues long. In DNA form, the CDR3 reads TGTGCCAGCAGCCCCGGACAGGGGAAGTACAATGAGCAGTTCTTC. As protein: CASSPGQGKYNEQFF. The entire variable domain, with the rest obtained from reference TRBV7-3 and TRBJ2-1, is as follows: GAGVSQTPSNKVTEKGKYVELRCDPISGHTALYWYRQSLGQGPEFLIYFQGTGAADDSGLPNDRFFAVRPEGSVSTLKIQRTERGDSAVYLCASSPGQGKYNEQFFGPGTRLTVL.

This clone is classed as medium-sized. The CDR3, as DNA: TGCGCCAGCAGTGAGCGTCTAGAGCAGTACTTC. This encodes CASSERLEQYF. The V call is TRBV10-2, the J call TRBJ2-7; D unclear. Deletions cut 2 bases from V and 7 bases from J, with 6 bases between. The CDR3 covers 11 residues. Germline V CDR1 and CDR2: WSHSY, SAAADI.

The chain joins TRBV5-8 to TRBJ2-3; 8 bases are shared with TRBD2. This CDR3 spans 14 amino acids. The V and J ends lost 0 bases and 7 bases, in that order; junction bases with no gene match: 4. CDR1 is SGHTS and CDR2 is YDEGEE in the germline V gene. CDR3 coding DNA: TGTGCCAGCAGCTTGGGGAGCGGGAGAAATACGCAGTATTTT. It encodes CASSLGSGRNTQYF.

The chain employs TRBV29-1 and TRBJ1-2; 8 bases map to TRBD1. Germline CDR1 and CDR2: SQVTM and ANQGSEA. Trimming took 4 bases from V and 3 from J; bases not matched to a gene: 10. CDR3 length: 15 amino acids. Here the CDR3 DNA reads TGCAGCGTTGGGGCCAGGGGGCAGCGCGACTATGGCTACACCTTC. Translation: CSVGARGQRDYGYTF.

The chain couples TRBV5-1 to TRBJ1-1; 11 bases map to TRBD1. Germline trimming cut 4 bases from V and 6 bases from J; bases unmatched to any gene: 5. Germline CDR1 reads SGHRS; CDR2 reads YFSETQ. CDR3 size: 14 residues. This CDR3 is CASSNGQGAPEAFF. CDR3 coding DNA: TGCGCCAGCAGCAACGGACAGGGGGCCCCTGAAGCTTTCTTT.

V gene TRBV4-3 combines with J gene TRBJ2-3; D may be TRBD2 (5 bases). The CDR3 contains 16 residues. The germline gives CDR1 LGHNA, CDR2 YSLEER. V was clipped by 3 bases and J by 4 bases, with 17 bases between them. This chain's CDR3 is CASSHRLGVEPDTQYF. CDR3 nucleotide sequence: TGCGCCAGCAGCCACCGGTTGGGAGTTGAGCCAGATACGCAGTATTTT.

The chain has TRBV6-5 and TRBJ2-7; 10 positions match TRBD1. The V and J ends lost 6 bases and 0 bases, in that order; junction bases with no gene match: 5. The germline CDR1 and CDR2 sequences are MNHEY and SVGAGI. The CDR3 is 15 amino acids. CDR3 amino acids: CASSWTGGSSYEQYF. DNA of the CDR3: TGTGCCAGCAGCTGGACAGGGGGGAGCTCCTACGAGCAGTACTTC.

This clone was seen a single time. CDR3 in DNA: TGTGCCAGCAGCTTAGGACTAGGGTACGAGCAGTACTTC. It yields the protein CASSLGLGYEQYF. This chain uses TRBV5-8 with TRBJ2-7, with 7 bases that match TRBD2. CDR3 length equals 13 residues. Germline CDR1 is SGHTS and CDR2 is YDEGEE. The junction had 3 bases not matched to a gene; V was cut back by 2 bases and J by 4 bases.

This clone was seen a few times. The rearrangement joins TRBV25-1 to TRBJ2-7; 8 bases are a match to TRBD1. V lost 3 bases, J lost 3 bases, and 10 bases stayed unmatched. Per germline, CDR1 MGHDK and CDR2 SYGVNS. CDR3 size: 16 residues. CDR3 residues: CASSEEPGGVDYEQYF. The CDR3 region has the DNA TGTGCCAGCAGTGAGGAACCAGGGGGCGTAGACTACGAGCAGTACTTC.